Listed below are T cell receptor beta chains from one sample, sequenced in a study of T cell repertoires in cytomegalovirus infection. No antigen has been assigned to these receptors. TCRdb recomputed calls from the reads with MiXCR, one row per CDR3 protein. This table holds hundreds of thousands of distinct CDR3 sequences, 33% found once. This specimen was cultured PBMCs, taken from culture after CMV antigen stimulation. Receptor source: a human donor in good health (CMV status not recorded). Some clones in this sample may be carry-over from other donors' samples. Each CDR3 is given with its conserved first and last residue. The D gene is left open where the match is weak. Expanded clones are given a class, and other clones once, few, many or no size at all.

many	.	TRBV12-3/TRBV12-4	TRBJ2-5	TGTGCCAGCAGTTTACACAGAGAAGAGACCCAGTACTTC	CASSLHREETQYF
few	.	TRBV6-6	TRBJ2-3	TGTGCCAGCAGCCATATTTGGGTGACAGATACGCAGTATTTT	CASSHIWVTDTQYF
.	.	TRBV11-2	TRBJ1-4	TGTGCCAGCGGGGCCGGGAGCGGTACAACTAATGAAAAACTGTTTTTT	CASGAGSGTTNEKLFF
.	.	TRBV7-9	TRBJ2-7	TGTGCCAGCAGCTTAGCACGGGGCTACTACGAGCAGTACTTC	CASSLARGYYEQYF
few	.	TRBV7-9	TRBJ1-1	TGTGCCAGCAGCCCTCGTGTTCCTGAAGCTTTCTTT	CASSPRVPEAFF
.	TRBD1	TRBV4-1	TRBJ2-5	TGCGCCAGCAGCCAAGTAGGGACAGGGGCAGAGACCCAGTACTTC	CASSQVGTGAETQYF
.	.	TRBV20-1	TRBJ2-7	TGCAGTGCCTCCAGTGGGAGTTTGGACGAGCAGTACTTC	CSASSGSLDEQYF
.	TRBD1	TRBV10-3	TRBJ2-7	TGTGCCACTTGGACAGGGGAGGCCTACGAGCAGTACTTC	CATWTGEAYEQYF
.	TRBD1	TRBV19	TRBJ1-6	TGTGCCAGTACTGTGACAGGGACTAATTCACCCCTCCACTTT	CASTVTGTNSPLHF
.	.	TRBV7-9	TRBJ1-1	TGTGCCAGCAGCTTTTACACCGATGGGGCTGAAGCTTTCTTT	CASSFYTDGAEAFF
many	.	TRBV7-2	TRBJ2-7	TGTGCCAGCAGTTTAGACGGGACCTACGAGCAGTACTTC	CASSLDGTYEQYF
few	TRBD2	TRBV11-1	TRBJ2-7	TGTGCCAGCAGCTCGGGGACTAGCTTGTCGGGCGAGCAGTACTTC	CASSSGTSLSGEQYF
many	TRBD2	TRBV7-2	TRBJ2-1	TGTGCCAGCAGCTTAGGGGGGGGCTACAATGAGCAGTTCTTC	CASSLGGGYNEQFF
once	TRBD1	TRBV20-1	TRBJ1-2	TGCAGTGCTAGATCGGAGGGGGCGGATGGCTACACCTTC	CSARSEGADGYTF
few	.	TRBV4-1	TRBJ2-5	TGCGCCAGCAGCCACCTTTTTATGGAGACCCAGTACTTC	CASSHLFMETQYF
once	TRBD1	TRBV6-2/TRBV6-3	TRBJ2-2	TGTGCCTCGTCGGGACAGCCCACCGGGGAGCTGTTTTTT	CASSGQPTGELFF
.	TRBD2	TRBV27	TRBJ2-3	TGTGCCAGCAGTTTCGGTTGGCGGGGGGGCAGTAGCACAGATACGCAGTATTTT	CASSFGWRGGSSTDTQYF